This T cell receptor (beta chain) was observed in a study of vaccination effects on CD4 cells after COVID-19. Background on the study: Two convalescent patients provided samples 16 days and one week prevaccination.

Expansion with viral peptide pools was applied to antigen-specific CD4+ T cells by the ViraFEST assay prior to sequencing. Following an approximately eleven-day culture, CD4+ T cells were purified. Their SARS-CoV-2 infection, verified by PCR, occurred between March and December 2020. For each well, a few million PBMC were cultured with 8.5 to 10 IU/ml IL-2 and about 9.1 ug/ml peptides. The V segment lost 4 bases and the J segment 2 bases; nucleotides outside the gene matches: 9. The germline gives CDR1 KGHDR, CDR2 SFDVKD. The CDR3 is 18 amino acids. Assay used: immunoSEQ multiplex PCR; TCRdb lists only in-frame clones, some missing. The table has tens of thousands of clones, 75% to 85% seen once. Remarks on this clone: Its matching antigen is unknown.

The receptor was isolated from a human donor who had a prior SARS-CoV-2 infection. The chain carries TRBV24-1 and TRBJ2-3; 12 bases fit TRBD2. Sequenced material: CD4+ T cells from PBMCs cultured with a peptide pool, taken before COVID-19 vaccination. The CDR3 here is CATSDRSTSGGNTDTQYF. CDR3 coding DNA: TGTGCCACCAGTGACCGATCGACTAGCGGGGGAAACACAGATACGCAGTATTTT.